The 11 T cell receptor beta chains below were found in one sample sequenced in a study of T cell repertoires in ileal Crohn's disease. The repertoire was sequenced with immunoSEQ multiplex PCR; TCRdb's copy has only in-frame clones and lacks some. The sample records 4,300 or so clones, around 77% being singletons. The sample's time point: proximal margin of the surgical specimen (macroscopically non-inflamed). Sequenced input: ileal tissue. These receptors were collected from an adult with Crohn's disease.

V gene TRBV7-9 combines with J gene TRBJ2-1; 7 nucleotides align to TRBD1. The CDR3 consists of 14 residues. Germline V CDR1 and CDR2: SEHNR, FQNEAQ (reference sequence). Unmatched junction bases numbered 11, after V lost 8 bases and J lost 7 bases. The CDR3 nucleotides are TGTGCCAGCCCCCCACCGGGACAGATTAATGAGCAGTTCTTC. Translation gives CASPPPGQINEQFF.

The genes are TRBV6-4 and TRBJ2-7; 7 bases are a match to TRBD2. V was clipped by 8 bases and J by 0 bases; unmatched bases: 13. From germline, CDR1 is MRHNA and CDR2 SNTAGT. The CDR3 has 16 residues. The CDR3 nucleotides read TGTGCCAGCGCCGAAAAGAGCGGGGCGAGCTCCTACGAGCAGTACTTC. Encoded protein: CASAEKSGASSYEQYF.

The CDR3 DNA reads as TGTGCAAGTCGCTTAGGCCCCAGTTATCCCTACGAGCAGTACTTC. Its protein is CASRLGPSYPYEQYF. The rearrangement links TRBV12-2 to TRBJ2-7; the tabulated D call, TRBD1, remains unverified against the DNA. TRBV12-2 counts as a pseudogene. The CDR3 is 15 amino acids.

The CDR3 here is CASSLDLGPTDTQYF. The DNA of the CDR3 is TGTGCCAGCAGCTTAGATCTAGGGCCAACAGATACGCAGTATTTT. The gene calls are TRBV11-2 and TRBJ2-3; D uncertain. Looked up from germline, CDR1 is SGHAT and CDR2 is FQNNGV. V lost 0 bases, J lost 3 bases, and 10 bases lay in between. The CDR3 is 15 residues long.

By sample share, this clone is large. The chain employs TRBV5-1 and TRBJ1-4; 9 positions agree with TRBD1. After removal of 4 bases from V and 8 bases from J, the junction contained 12 bases not matched to a gene. There are 16 residues in the CDR3. Germline loops: CDR1 SGHRS, CDR2 YFSETQ. The CDR3 protein is CASSPTTGTGSEKLFF. CDR3 sequence (DNA): TGCGCCAGCAGCCCCACGACCGGGACAGGGTCGGAAAAACTGTTTTTT.

The chain has TRBV27 and TRBJ2-3; D is ambiguous. V was trimmed by 2 bases and J by 2 bases, leaving 11 bases between them. CDR3 length equals 15 residues. CDR1 is MNHEY and CDR2 is SMNVEV in the germline V gene (reference sequence). The chain's CDR3 is CASSLRARPTDTQYF. In DNA form, the CDR3 reads TGTGCCAGCAGTTTAAGAGCTAGACCCACAGATACGCAGTATTTT.

There are a few counts of this clone. The rearrangement uses TRBV2 and TRBJ1-6, with 9 bases that match TRBD1. CDR3 length equals 14 residues. After removal of 8 bases from V and 6 bases from J, the junction contained 5 bases not matched to a gene. Germline lookup yields CDR1 SNHLY and CDR2 FYNNEI. The CDR3 sequence is CASGDRGFNSPLHF. CDR3 sequence (DNA): TGTGCCAGCGGAGACAGGGGGTTTAATTCACCCCTCCACTTT. Using reference TRBV2 and TRBJ1-6 for the parts outside the CDR3, the full variable domain is EPEVTQTPSHQVTQMGQEVILRCVPISNHLYFYWYRQILGQKVEFLVSFYNNEISEKSEIFDDQFSVERPDGSNFTLKIRSTKLEDSAMYFCASGDRGFNSPLHFGNGTRLTVT.

The chain carries TRBV23-1 and TRBJ2-7; D remains unclear. TRBV23-1 is an ORF; its function is uncertain. With 3 bases removed from V and 3 bases from J, the gap between germline ends came to 6 bases. The CDR3 runs to 12 residues. CDR3 bases: TGCGCCAGCAGTCAGGGCATCTACGAGCAGTACTTC. Its translation: CASSQGIYEQYF.

This chain uses TRBV7-6 with TRBJ1-6; 8 bases map to TRBD1. V trimming: 0 bases; J trimming: 10 bases; junction bases outside the gene matches: 14. The germline V gene encodes CDR1 SGHVS and CDR2 FNYEAQ. The CDR3 has 18 amino acids. The CDR3 bases are TGTGCCAGCAGCTTAGCCATACCGGGGACAGGCAACCGATCACCCCTCCACTTT. Its translation: CASSLAIPGTGNRSPLHF.

V and J are TRBV7-9 and TRBJ1-2; D not resolved. The CDR3 length is 13 residues. Germline V gene lookup returns CDR1 SEHNR and CDR2 FQNEAQ (reference sequence). V was clipped by 4 bases and J by 7 bases, with 13 bases between them. CDR3 in amino acids: CASSSVPPRGYTF. CDR3 nucleotide sequence: TGTGCCAGCAGCTCGGTCCCGCCGCGTGGCTACACCTTC.

The chain employs TRBV27 and TRBJ2-5; D possibly uses TRBD1 or TRBD2 (7 bases each). The CDR3 has 13 amino acids. From germline, CDR1 is MNHEY and CDR2 SMNVEV (reference sequence). V was cut by 8 bases and J by 4 bases, with 14 bases left in between. DNA for the CDR3: TGTGCCAGCGCAGGGGGGGTTGGAGAGACCCAGTACTTC. Protein: CASAGGVGETQYF.